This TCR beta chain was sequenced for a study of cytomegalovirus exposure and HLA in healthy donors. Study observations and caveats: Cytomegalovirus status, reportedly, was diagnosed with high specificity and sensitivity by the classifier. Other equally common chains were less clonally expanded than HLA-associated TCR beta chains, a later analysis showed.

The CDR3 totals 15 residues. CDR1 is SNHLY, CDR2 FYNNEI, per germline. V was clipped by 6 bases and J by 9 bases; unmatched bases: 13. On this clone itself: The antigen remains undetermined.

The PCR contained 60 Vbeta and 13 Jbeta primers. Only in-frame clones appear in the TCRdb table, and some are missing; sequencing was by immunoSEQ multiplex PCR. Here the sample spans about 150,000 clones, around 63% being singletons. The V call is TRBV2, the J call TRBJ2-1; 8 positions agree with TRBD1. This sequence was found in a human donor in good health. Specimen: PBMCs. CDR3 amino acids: CASSSQGITGGEQFF. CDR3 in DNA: TGTGCCAGCAGCTCACAGGGGATTACAGGGGGTGAGCAGTTCTTC. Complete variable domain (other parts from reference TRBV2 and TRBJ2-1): EPEVTQTPSHQVTQMGQEVILRCVPISNHLYFYWYRQILGQKVEFLVSFYNNEISEKSEIFDDQFSVERPDGSNFTLKIRSTKLEDSAMYFCASSSQGITGGEQFFGPGTRLTVL.